The T cell receptor (beta chain) under discussion was sequenced for a study of T-cell memory formation after mild COVID-19. Study findings and constraints: Contracting CD4+ clones lay largely in CM and EM, with CD8+ ones residing in EMRA.

Concerning this clonotype itself: What it binds is not known.

Trimming shortened V by 6 bases and J by 3 bases, and 10 bases separated the two germline ends. In germline, CDR1 is KGHDR, CDR2 SFDVKD. This CDR3 is built from 13 residues. TCRdb redid the calling of the 5' RACE reads with MiXCR, one entry per CDR3 protein. The sample contains approximately 50,000 distinct CDR3 sequences, roughly 9% of which appear only once. This receptor was obtained from an adult woman who had mild COVID-19 (a few samples of this study predate the infection). Cell type and time point are not known. The J gene is TRBJ1-2, the V gene TRBV24-1; D is undetermined. The sample comprised PBMCs or a T cell subset sorted from them (not recorded which). Written as DNA, the CDR3 is TGTGCCACCAGTCAGAACCGAGACTATGGCTACACCTTC. Translated: CATSQNRDYGYTF.